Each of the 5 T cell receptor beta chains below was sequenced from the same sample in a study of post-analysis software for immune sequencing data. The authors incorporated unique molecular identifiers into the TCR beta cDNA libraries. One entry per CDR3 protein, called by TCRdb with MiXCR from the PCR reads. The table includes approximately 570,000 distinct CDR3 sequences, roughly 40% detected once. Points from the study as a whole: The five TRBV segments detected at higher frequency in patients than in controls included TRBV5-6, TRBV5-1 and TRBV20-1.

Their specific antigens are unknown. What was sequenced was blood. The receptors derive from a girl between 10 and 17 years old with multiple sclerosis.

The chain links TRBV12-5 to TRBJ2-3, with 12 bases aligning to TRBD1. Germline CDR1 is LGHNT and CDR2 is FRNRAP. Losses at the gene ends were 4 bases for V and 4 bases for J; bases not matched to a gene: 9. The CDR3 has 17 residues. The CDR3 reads CASGSIGTGGVPDTQYF. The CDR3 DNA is TGTGCTAGTGGTTCAATCGGGACAGGGGGCGTCCCAGATACGCAGTATTTT.

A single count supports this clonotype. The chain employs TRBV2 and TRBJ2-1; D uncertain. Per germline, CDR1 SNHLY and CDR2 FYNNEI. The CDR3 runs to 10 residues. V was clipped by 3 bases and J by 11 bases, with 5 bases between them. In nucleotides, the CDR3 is TGTGCCAGCAGTGACGGGCAGCAGTTCTTC. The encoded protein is CASSDGQQFF.

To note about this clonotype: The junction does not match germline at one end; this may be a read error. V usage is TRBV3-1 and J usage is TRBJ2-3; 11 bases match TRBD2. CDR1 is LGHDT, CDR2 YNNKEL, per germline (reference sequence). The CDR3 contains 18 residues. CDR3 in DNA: TGTGCCGGCAGCCAAGATGGAACTAGCGGGGGCCTCACAGATACGCAGTATTTT. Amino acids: CAGSQDGTSGGLTDTQYF.

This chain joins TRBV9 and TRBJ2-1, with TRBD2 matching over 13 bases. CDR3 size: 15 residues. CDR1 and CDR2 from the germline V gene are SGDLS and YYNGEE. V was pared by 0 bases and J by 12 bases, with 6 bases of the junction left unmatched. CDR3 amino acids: CASSVGELAGGAQFF. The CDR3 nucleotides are TGTGCCAGCAGCGTAGGGGAACTAGCGGGGGGGGCGCAGTTCTTC.

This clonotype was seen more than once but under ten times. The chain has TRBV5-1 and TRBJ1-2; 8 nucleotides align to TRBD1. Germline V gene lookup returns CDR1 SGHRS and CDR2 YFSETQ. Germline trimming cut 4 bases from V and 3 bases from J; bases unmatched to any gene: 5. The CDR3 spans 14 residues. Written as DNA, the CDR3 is TGCGCCAGCAGCCCGGGACAGGCGGACTATGGCTACACCTTC. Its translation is CASSPGQADYGYTF.